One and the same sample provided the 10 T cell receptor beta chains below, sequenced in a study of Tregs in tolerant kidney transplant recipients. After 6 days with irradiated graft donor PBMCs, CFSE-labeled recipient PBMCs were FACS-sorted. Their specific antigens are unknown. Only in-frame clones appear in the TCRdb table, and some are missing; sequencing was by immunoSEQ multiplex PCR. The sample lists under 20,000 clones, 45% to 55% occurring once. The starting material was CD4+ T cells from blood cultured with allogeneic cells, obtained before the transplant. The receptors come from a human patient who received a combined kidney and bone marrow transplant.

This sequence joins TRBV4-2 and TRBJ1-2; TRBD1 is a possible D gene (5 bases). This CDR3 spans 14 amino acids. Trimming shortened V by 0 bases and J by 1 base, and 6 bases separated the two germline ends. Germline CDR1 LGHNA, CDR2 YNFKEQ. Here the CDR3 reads CASSQDGGNYGYTF. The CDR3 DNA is TGTGCCAGCAGCCAAGACGGGGGTAACTATGGCTACACCTTC.

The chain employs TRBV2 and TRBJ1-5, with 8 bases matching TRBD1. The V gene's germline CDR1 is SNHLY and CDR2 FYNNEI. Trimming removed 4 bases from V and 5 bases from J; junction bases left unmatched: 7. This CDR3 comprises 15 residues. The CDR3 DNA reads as TGTGCCAGCAGTGTAAGTCAGGGGGCCCATCAGCCCCAGCATTTT. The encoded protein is CASSVSQGAHQPQHF.

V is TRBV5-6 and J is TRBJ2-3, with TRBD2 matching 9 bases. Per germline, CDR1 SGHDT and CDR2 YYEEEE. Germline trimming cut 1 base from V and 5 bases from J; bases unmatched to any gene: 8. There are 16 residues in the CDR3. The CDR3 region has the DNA TGTGCCAGCAGCTTGCGAGGCGGGAGGGCCGGAGATACGCAGTATTTT. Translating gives CASSLRGGRAGDTQYF.

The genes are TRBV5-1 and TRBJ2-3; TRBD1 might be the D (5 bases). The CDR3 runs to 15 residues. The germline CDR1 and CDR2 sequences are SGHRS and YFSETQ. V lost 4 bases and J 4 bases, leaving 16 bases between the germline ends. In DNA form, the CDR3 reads TGCGCCAGCAGCCAGTCCGGGTGGGGCCCAGATACGCAGTATTTT. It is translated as CASSQSGWGPDTQYF.

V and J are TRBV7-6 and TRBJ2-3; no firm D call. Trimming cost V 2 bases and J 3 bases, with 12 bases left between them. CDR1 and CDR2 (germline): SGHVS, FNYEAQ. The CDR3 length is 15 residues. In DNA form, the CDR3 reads TGTGCCAGCAGCTTATCGCCGGGTTGGACAGATACGCAGTATTTT. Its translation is CASSLSPGWTDTQYF. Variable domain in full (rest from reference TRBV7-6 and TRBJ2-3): GAGVSQSPRYKVTKRGQDVALRCDPISGHVSLYWYRQALGQGPEFLTYFNYEAQQDKSGLPNDRFSAERPEGSISTLTIQRTEQRDSAMYRCASSLSPGWTDTQYFGPGTRLTVL.

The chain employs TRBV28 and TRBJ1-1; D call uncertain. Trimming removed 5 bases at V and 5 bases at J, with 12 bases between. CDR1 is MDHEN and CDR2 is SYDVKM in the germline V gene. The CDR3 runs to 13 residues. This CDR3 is CASSPLGGTEAFF. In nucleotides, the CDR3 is TGTGCCAGCAGTCCCTTGGGAGGTACTGAAGCTTTCTTT.

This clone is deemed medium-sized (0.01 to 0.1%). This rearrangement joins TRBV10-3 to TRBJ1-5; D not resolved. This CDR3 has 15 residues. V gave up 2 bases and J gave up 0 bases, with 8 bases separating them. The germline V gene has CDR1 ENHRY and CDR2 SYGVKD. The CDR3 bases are TGTGCCATCAGTGAGGGGGAGTATAGCAATCAGCCCCAGCATTTT. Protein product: CAISEGEYSNQPQHF.

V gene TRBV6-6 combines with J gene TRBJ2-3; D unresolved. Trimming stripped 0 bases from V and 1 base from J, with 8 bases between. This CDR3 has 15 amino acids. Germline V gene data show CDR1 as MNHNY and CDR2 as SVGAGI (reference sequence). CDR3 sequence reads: CASSYSPFRTDTQYF. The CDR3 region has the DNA TGTGCCAGCAGTTACTCCCCATTTCGCACAGATACGCAGTATTTT.

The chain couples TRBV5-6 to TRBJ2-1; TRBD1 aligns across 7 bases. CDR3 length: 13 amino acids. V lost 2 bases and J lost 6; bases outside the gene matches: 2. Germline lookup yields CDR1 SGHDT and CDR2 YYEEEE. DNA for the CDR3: TGTGCCAGCAGCTTAGCAGGGGGCAATGAGCAGTTCTTC. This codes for CASSLAGGNEQFF.

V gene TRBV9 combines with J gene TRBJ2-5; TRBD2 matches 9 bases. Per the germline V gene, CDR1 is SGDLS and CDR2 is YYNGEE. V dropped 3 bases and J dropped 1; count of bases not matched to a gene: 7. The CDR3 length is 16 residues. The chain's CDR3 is CASSAFSGRSQETQYF. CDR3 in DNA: TGTGCCAGCAGCGCCTTTAGCGGGAGAAGCCAAGAGACCCAGTACTTC.